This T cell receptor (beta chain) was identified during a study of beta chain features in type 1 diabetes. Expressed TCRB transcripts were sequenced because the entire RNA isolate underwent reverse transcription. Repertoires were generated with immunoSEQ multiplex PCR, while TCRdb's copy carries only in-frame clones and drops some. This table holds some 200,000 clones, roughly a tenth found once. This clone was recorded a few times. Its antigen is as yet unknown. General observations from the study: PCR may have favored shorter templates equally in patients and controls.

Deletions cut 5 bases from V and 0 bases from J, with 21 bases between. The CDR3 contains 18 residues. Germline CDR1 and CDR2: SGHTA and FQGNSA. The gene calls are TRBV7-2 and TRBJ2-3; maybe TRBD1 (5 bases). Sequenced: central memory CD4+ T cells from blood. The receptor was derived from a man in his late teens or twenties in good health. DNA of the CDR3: TGTGCCAGCAGCGCTTGGGGCTACACCCTAAGTAGCACAGATACGCAGTATTTT. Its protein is CASSAWGYTLSSTDTQYF. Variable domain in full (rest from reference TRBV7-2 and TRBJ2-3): GAGVSQSPSNKVTEKGKDVELRCDPISGHTALYWYRQSLGQGLEFLIYFQGNSAPDKSGLPSDRFSAERTGGSVSTLTIQRTQQEDSAVYLCASSAWGYTLSSTDTQYFGPGTRLTVL.